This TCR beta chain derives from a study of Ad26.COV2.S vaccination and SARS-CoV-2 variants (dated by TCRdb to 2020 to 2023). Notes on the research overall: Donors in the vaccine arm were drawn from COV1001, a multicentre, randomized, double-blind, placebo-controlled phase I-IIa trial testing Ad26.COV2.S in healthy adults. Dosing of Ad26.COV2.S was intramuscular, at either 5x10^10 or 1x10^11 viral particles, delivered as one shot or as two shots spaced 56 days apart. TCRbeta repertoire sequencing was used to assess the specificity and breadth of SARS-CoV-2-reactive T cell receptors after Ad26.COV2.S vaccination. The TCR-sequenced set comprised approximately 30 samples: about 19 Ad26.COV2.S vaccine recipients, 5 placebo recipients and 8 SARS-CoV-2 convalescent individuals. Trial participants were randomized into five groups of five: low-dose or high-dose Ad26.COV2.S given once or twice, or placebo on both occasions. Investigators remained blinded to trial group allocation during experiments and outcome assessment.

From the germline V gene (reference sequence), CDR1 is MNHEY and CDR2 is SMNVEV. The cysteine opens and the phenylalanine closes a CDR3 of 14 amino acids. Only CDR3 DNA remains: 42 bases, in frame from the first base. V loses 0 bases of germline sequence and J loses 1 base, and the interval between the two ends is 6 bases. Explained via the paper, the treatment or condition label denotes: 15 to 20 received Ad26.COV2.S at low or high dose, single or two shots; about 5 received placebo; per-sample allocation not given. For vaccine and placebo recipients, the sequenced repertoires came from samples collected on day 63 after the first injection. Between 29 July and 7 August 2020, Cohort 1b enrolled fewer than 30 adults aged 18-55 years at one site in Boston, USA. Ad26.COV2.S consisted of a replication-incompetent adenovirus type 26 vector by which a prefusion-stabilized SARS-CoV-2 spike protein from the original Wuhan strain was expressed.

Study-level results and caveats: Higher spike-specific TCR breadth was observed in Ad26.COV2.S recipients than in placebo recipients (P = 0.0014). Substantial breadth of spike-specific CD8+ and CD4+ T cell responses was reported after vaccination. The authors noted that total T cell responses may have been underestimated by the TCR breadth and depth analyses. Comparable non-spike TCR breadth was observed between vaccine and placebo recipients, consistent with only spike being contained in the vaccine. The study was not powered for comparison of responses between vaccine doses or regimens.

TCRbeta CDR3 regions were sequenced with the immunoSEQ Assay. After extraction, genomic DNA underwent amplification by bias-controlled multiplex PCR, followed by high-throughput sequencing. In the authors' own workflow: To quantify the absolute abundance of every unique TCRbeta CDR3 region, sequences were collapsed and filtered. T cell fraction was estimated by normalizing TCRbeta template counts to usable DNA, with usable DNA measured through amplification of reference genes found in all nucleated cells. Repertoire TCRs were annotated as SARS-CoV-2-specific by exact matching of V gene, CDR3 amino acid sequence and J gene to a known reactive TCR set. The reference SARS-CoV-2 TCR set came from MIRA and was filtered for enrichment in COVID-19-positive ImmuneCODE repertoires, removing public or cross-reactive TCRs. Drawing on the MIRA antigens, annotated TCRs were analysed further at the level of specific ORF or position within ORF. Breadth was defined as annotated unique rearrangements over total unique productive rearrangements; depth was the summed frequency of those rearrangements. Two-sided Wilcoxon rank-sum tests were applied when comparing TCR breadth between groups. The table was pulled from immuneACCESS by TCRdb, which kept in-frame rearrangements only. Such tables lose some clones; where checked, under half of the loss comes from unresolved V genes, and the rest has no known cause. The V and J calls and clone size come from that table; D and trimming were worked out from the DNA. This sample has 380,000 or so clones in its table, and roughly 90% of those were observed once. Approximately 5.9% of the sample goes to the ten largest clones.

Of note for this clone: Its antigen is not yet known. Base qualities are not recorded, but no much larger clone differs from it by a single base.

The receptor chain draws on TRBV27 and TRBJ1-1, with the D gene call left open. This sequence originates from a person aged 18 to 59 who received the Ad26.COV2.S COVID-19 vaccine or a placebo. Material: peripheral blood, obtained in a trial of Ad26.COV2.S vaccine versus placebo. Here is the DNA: TGTGCCAGCAGTTTATCGTGGGGGAACACTGAAGCTTTCTTT. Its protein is CASSLSWGNTEAFF.